This T cell receptor (beta chain) was observed in a study of blood T cell repertoires in COVID-19. Study details: From the United States, Italy and Spain came samples of acute and convalescent COVID-19. PBMCs, B-cell-depleted T cells, or T cells were the source of the cDNA or gDNA that made up the material.

The CDR3 runs 15 residues. Looked up from germline, CDR1 is SGHTA and CDR2 is FQGNSA. Trimming removed 6 bases from V and 1 base from J; junction bases left unmatched: 3. As processed by the authors: Scientists estimated how many nucleated cells there were by amplifying reference gene primers. TCRdb's copy holds only in-frame clones and misses some; the assay was immunoSEQ multiplex PCR. That table is the source of V, J and clone size, and D and trimming were worked out from the DNA. The table includes around 70,000 clones, roughly 84% detected once. Material for sequencing was peripheral blood. V and J are TRBV7-2 and TRBJ2-5, with TRBD1 matching 12 bases. This TCR derives from a woman aged 18 to 35 with acute or convalescent COVID-19. CDR3: CASSRDRGRQETQYF. CDR3 bases: TGTGCCAGCAGTAGGGACAGGGGGCGCCAAGAGACCCAGTACTTC.